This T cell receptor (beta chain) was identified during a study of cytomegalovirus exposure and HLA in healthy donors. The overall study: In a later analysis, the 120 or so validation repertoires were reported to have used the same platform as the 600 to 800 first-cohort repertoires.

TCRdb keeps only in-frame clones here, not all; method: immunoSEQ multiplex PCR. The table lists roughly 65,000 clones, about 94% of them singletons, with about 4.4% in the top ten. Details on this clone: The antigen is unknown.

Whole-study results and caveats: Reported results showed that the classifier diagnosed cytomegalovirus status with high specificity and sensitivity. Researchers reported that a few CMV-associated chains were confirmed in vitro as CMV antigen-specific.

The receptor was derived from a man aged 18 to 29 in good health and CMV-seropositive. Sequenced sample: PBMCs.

The CDR3 region is CASSQEYSGRGTDTQYF. The CDR3 coding sequence is TGCGCCAGCAGCCAAGAATATAGCGGGAGGGGCACAGATACGCAGTATTTT. The chain employs TRBV4-1 and TRBJ2-3; TRBD2 matches 11 bases. The CDR3 has 17 amino acids. CDR1 and CDR2 (germline): MGHRA, YSYEKL. V trimming: 0 bases; J trimming: 1 base; junction bases outside the gene matches: 3.